The 25 T cell receptor beta chains below all came from one sample that was sequenced in a study of blood T cell repertoires in COVID-19. This table comes from immunoSEQ multiplex PCR, and its TCRdb copy is limited to in-frame clones, with some not included. Among about 78,000 clones, approximately 86% were seen once, and the ten largest hold about 5%. The sample comprised peripheral blood. The receptors stem from a man aged 50 or older with active or convalescent COVID-19.

The V call is TRBV28, the J call TRBJ1-1, with 7 bases identical to TRBD1. V lost 5 bases, J lost 1 base, and 10 bases stayed unmatched. Germline V CDR1 and CDR2: MDHEN, SYDVKM. The CDR3 runs to 16 residues. The CDR3 bases are TGTGCCAGCAGTCTCCCACCGGGACAGAGGAACACTGAAGCTTTCTTT. Residues: CASSLPPGQRNTEAFF.

J is TRBJ2-7 and V is TRBV5-6; D is unresolved. There are 12 residues in the CDR3. Trimming removed 0 bases from V and 4 bases from J, with 5 bases in between. Germline V gene lookup returns CDR1 SGHDT and CDR2 YYEEEE. The DNA of the CDR3 is TGTGCCAGCAGCTTGGCCAGGTACGAGCAGTACGTC. Translating gives CASSLARYEQYV.

The CDR3 region is CASSQGRDTEAFF. The CDR3 nucleotides are TGTGCCAGCAGCCAGGGTCGGGACACTGAAGCTTTCTTT. The chain is built from TRBV6-5 and TRBJ1-1; possibly TRBD1 for D (5 bases). Between the trimmed V and J ends, which lost 6 bases and 3 bases, there was a span of 11 bases. The CDR3 spans 13 residues. CDR1 and CDR2 from the germline V gene are MNHEY and SVGAGI.

This chain connects TRBV7-2 to TRBJ2-3, with 7 positions matching TRBD2. Germline CDR1 and CDR2: SGHTA and FQGNSA. The CDR3 runs 15 residues. J gave up 3 bases and V 1 base, and 4 bases lay outside the gene matches. The CDR3 nucleotides are TGTGCCAGCAGCTTAGGAGCGGGGAGGACAGATACGCAGTATTTT. Amino acid sequence: CASSLGAGRTDTQYF.

The chain links TRBV4-3 to TRBJ2-1, with D possibly being TRBD1 (6 bases). In germline, CDR1 is LGHNA, CDR2 YSLEER. Trimming shortened V by 3 bases and J by 0 bases, and 15 bases separated the two germline ends. This CDR3 has 17 residues. The CDR3 loop reads CASSQLQGLGSYNEQFF. In nucleotides, the CDR3 is TGCGCCAGCAGCCAGTTACAGGGTTTAGGCTCCTACAATGAGCAGTTCTTC.

This sequence joins TRBV25-1 and TRBJ1-1; D perhaps matches TRBD1 (6 bases). This CDR3 region has 14 residues. CDR1 is MGHDK and CDR2 is SYGVNS in the germline V gene. V lost 6 bases, J lost 1 base, and 12 bases lay in between. The DNA for the CDR3 is TGTGCCAGCAGGACGGAGACAGGGAACACTGAAGCTTTCTTT. Translating gives CASRTETGNTEAFF. The variable domain in full, completed from reference TRBV25-1 and TRBJ1-1, reads EADIYQTPRYLVIGTGKKITLECSQTMGHDKMYWYQQDPGMELHLIHYSYGVNSTEKGDLSSESTVSRIRTEHFPLTLESARPSHTSQYLCASRTETGNTEAFFGQGTRLTVV.

This clone was found a few times. The chain uses TRBV27 and TRBJ1-5, with TRBD1 matching 9 bases. The CDR3 extends over 14 amino acids. V lost 3 bases, J lost 4 bases, and 1 base stayed unmatched. CDR1 is MNHEY and CDR2 is SMNVEV in the germline V gene (reference sequence). The chain's CDR3 is CASSLTGGNQPQHF. The CDR3 DNA reads as TGTGCCAGCAGTTTGACAGGGGGAAATCAGCCCCAGCATTTT.

This clone has only a few counts. The chain is built from TRBV5-4 and TRBJ2-7; 9 bases are shared with TRBD1. Unmatched junction bases numbered 10, after V lost 4 bases and J lost 5 bases. The CDR3 has 15 residues. Germline lookup yields CDR1 SGHNT and CDR2 YYREEE (reference sequence). This CDR3 is CASSVGGTGHHEQYV. The CDR3 DNA is TGTGCCAGCAGCGTGGGCGGGACAGGGCACCACGAGCAGTACGTC.

This chain connects TRBV7-2 to TRBJ2-5; TRBD1 is a possible D gene (7 bases). Trimming took off 1 base at V and 5 bases at J, with 11 bases between the two ends. CDR1 and CDR2 (germline): SGHTA, FQGNSA. CDR3 length: 14 amino acids. Written as DNA, the CDR3 is TGTGCCAGCAGCTTAGGGACAGGAGGGGAGACCCAGTACTTC. It translates to CASSLGTGGETQYF.

The rearrangement joins TRBV19 to TRBJ1-5; D is unclear. Germline-derived CDR1 and CDR2 are LNHDA and SQIVND (reference sequence). Trimming pared 1 base from V and 2 bases from J, leaving 9 bases between. This CDR3 has 15 amino acids. The CDR3 loop is CASSIVRVGNQPQHF. In DNA, the CDR3 is TGTGCCAGTAGTATAGTGAGGGTTGGCAATCAGCCCCAGCATTTT.

This chain links TRBV30 with TRBJ1-6; tentative D call: TRBD1 (6 bases). This CDR3 region has 14 residues. Trimming took 0 bases from V and 9 from J, leaving 12 bases between them. Germline-derived CDR1 and CDR2 are GTSNPN and SVGIG (reference sequence). The CDR3 sequence is CAWSVGGGISPLHF. CDR3 DNA sequence: TGTGCCTGGAGTGTTGGGGGGGGCATTTCACCCCTCCACTTT.

V is TRBV5-4 and J is TRBJ2-5, with D tentatively TRBD1 (6 bases). CDR3 length: 14 residues. Trimming took off 3 bases at V and 0 bases at J, with 9 bases between the two ends. Germline CDR1 SGHNT, CDR2 YYREEE (reference sequence). The CDR3 protein is CASSYGQNQETQYF. CDR3 nucleotide sequence: TGTGCCAGCAGCTATGGACAGAACCAAGAGACCCAGTACTTC.

CDR3 bases: TGTGCCAGCAGGACCGGGACTAGCGGGGACAATGAGCAGTTCTTC. Translating it yields CASRTGTSGDNEQFF. The chain has TRBV2 and TRBJ2-1; 13 nucleotides match TRBD2. Trimming cost V 6 bases and J 5 bases; bases outside gene matches: 4. This CDR3 has 15 residues. Germline values: CDR1 SNHLY, CDR2 FYNNEI.

The gene calls are TRBV5-1 and TRBJ1-6, with a possible D match to TRBD1 (6 bases). V dropped 2 bases and J dropped 7 bases, with 13 bases sitting between them. Per germline, CDR1 SGHRS and CDR2 YFSETQ. The CDR3 covers 15 residues. CDR3 in DNA: TGCGCCAGCAGCTTAACAGGGTACCTCAATTCACCCCTCCACTTT. This codes for CASSLTGYLNSPLHF.

This sequence joins TRBV15 and TRBJ2-5; TRBD2 agrees at 12 bases. Germline-derived CDR1 and CDR2 are LNHNV and YYDKDF (reference sequence). This CDR3 has 16 amino acids. V shed 1 base and J 3 bases; nucleotides not matched to a gene: 3. CDR3 residues: CATSRGPSGGEETQYF. The CDR3 nucleotides are TGTGCCACCAGCAGAGGTCCTAGCGGGGGGGAAGAGACCCAGTACTTC.

The chain links TRBV7-8 to TRBJ2-3, with 11 bases lining up with TRBD2. The CDR3 runs to 15 residues. Looked up from germline, CDR1 is SGHVS and CDR2 is FQNEAQ. V lost 3 bases, J lost 6 bases, and 5 bases stayed unmatched. The CDR3 region has the DNA TGTGCCAGCAGCTTTAGCGGGGGGGCCAGGGATACGCAGTATTTT. It is translated as CASSFSGGARDTQYF.

This chain links TRBV4-1 with TRBJ1-4; D perhaps matches TRBD1 (6 bases). The ends were cut back, 4 bases at V and 6 bases at J, with 24 bases in the middle. The germline gives CDR1 MGHRA, CDR2 YSYEKL. The CDR3 runs to 18 residues. CDR3 in amino acids: CASSLLGGVRGRDEKLFF. CDR3 nucleotides: TGCGCCAGCAGCCTCCTAGGGGGGGTTCGGGGGCGTGATGAAAAACTGTTTTTT.

The chain recombines TRBV30 with TRBJ2-5; 8 bases align to TRBD1. The CDR3 consists of 13 residues. After removal of 3 bases from V and 5 bases from J, the junction contained 5 bases not matched to a gene. Germline V gives CDR1 GTSNPN, CDR2 SVGIG (reference sequence). Written as DNA, the CDR3 is TGTGCCTGGAGCCCGGACAGGGAGGAGACCCAGTACTTC. It specifies CAWSPDREETQYF.

The chain joins TRBV11-2 to TRBJ1-4; D might be TRBD1 (6 bases). Trimming took 4 bases from V and 8 from J, leaving 14 bases between them. CDR3 length: 14 residues. Looked up from germline, CDR1 is SGHAT and CDR2 is FQNNGV. CDR3 bases: TGTGCCAGCAGCTCGCTACAGGGCCGGGAAAAACTGTTTTTT. Translated: CASSSLQGREKLFF.

The V and J genes are TRBV15 and TRBJ1-4; the D gene is possibly TRBD1 (6 bases). This CDR3 contains 16 residues. The germline V gene encodes CDR1 LNHNV and CDR2 YYDKDF (reference sequence). V dropped 0 bases and J dropped 3 bases, with 11 bases sitting between them. The CDR3 DNA reads TGTGCCACCAGCAGAGATCAGGGGTCGGCTAATGAAAAACTGTTTTTT. This encodes CATSRDQGSANEKLFF.

The V gene is TRBV6-6, the J gene TRBJ2-3, with TRBD2 matching over 10 bases. The trim removed 8 bases at V and 1 base at J, leaving 3 bases unmatched. Looked up from germline, CDR1 is MNHNY and CDR2 is SVGAGI (reference sequence). This CDR3 region has 14 residues. CDR3 sequence reads: CASGAGGRTDTQYF. DNA of the CDR3: TGTGCCAGCGGAGCGGGGGGGCGCACAGATACGCAGTATTTT.

The chain links TRBV3-1 (or the pseudogene TRBV3-2) to TRBJ2-4, with D possibly matching TRBD1 (5 bases). Trimming shortened V by 1 base and J by 6 bases, and 13 bases separated the two germline ends. CDR3 size: 15 residues. Per the germline V gene, CDR1 is LGHDT and CDR2 is YNNKEL (reference sequence). The CDR3 nucleotides are TGTGCCAGCAGCCAAGGAAGACAGACCCTAAACATTCAGTACTTC. Translation: CASSQGRQTLNIQYF.

This clone was found once. The V and J genes are TRBV5-1 and TRBJ1-6; perhaps TRBD1 as D (5 bases). This CDR3 spans 16 amino acids. CDR1 and CDR2 (germline): SGHRS, YFSETQ. V lost 4 bases and J 0 bases, leaving 11 bases between the germline ends. This CDR3 is CASSGRADSYNSPLHF. Here the CDR3 DNA reads TGCGCCAGCAGCGGCAGGGCAGACTCCTATAATTCACCCCTCCACTTT.

This chain joins TRBV3-1 (or the pseudogene TRBV3-2) and TRBJ2-4; perhaps TRBD1 as D (6 bases). The CDR3 runs to 15 residues. Germline V lookup: CDR1 LGHDT, CDR2 YNNKEL (reference sequence). Trimming took 2 bases from V and 1 from J, leaving 9 bases between them. This chain's CDR3 is CASSQPQGAKNIQYF. The CDR3 DNA reads TGTGCCAGCAGCCAACCCCAGGGGGCCAAAAACATTCAGTACTTC.

The rearrangement uses TRBV25-1 and TRBJ1-3; D call uncertain. V gave up 7 bases and J gave up 1 base, with 5 bases separating them. The CDR3 loop spans 12 amino acids. Germline values: CDR1 MGHDK, CDR2 SYGVNS. CDR3 residues: CASTLSGNTIYF. The DNA for the CDR3 is TGTGCCAGCACATTGTCTGGAAACACCATATATTTT.